This entry lists 9 T cell receptor beta chains sequenced from one sample in a study of blood T cells in healthy people across ages. A J-beta primer mix and a sample-barcoded 5' primer were used in a second PCR of about 7 to 12 cycles. TCRdb independently ran MiXCR on the 5' RACE reads; one entry per CDR3 protein. Of approximately 1.5 million distinct CDR3 sequences listed, 30% to 35% are singletons. The sample comprised blood. All receptors derive from a woman aged 25 to 39 in good health.

This clonotype was recorded a few times. The rearrangement links TRBV5-5 to TRBJ1-2; D unresolved. CDR3 size: 15 residues. Between the trimmed V and J ends, which lost 0 bases and 4 bases, there was a span of 13 bases. From germline, CDR1 is SGHKS and CDR2 YYEKEE (reference sequence). CDR3: CASSLGGPQGYGYTF. Written as DNA, the CDR3 is TGTGCCAGCAGCTTGGGCGGACCCCAAGGCTATGGCTACACCTTC. Combining the CDR3 with reference TRBV5-5 and TRBJ1-2 gives the whole variable domain DAGVTQSPTHLIKTRGQQVTLRCSPISGHKSVSWYQQVLGQGPQFIFQYYEKEERGRGNFPDRFSARQFPNYSSELNVNALLLGDSALYLCASSLGGPQGYGYTFGSGTRLTVV.

The V call is TRBV4-1, the J call TRBJ2-7; 10 nucleotides agree with TRBD1. V was clipped by 2 bases and J by 5 bases; unmatched bases: 6. Per germline, CDR1 MGHRA and CDR2 YSYEKL. CDR3 size: 15 residues. The CDR3 sequence: CASSQIGTGDHEQYF. The CDR3 DNA follows: TGCGCCAGCAGCCAAATCGGGACAGGGGACCACGAGCAGTACTTC.

The chain employs TRBV10-3 and TRBJ1-5; maybe TRBD1 (5 bases). The CDR3 contains 15 residues. The germline V and J ends were trimmed by 6 bases and 3 bases, with 15 bases remaining between them. Germline V gene sequence: CDR1 ENHRY, CDR2 SYGVKD. CDR3 protein: CAISGAGTTNQPQHF. CDR3 DNA: TGTGCCATCAGCGGGGCTGGGACTACCAATCAGCCCCAGCATTTT.

This clonotype was detected a few times. The chain employs TRBV20-1 and TRBJ1-5, with D perhaps matching TRBD1 (5 bases). CDR3 size: 13 residues. CDR1 and CDR2 (germline): DFQATT, SNEGSKA (reference sequence). The CDR3 DNA follows: TGCACCGAGGGCGGGGGAAGCAATCAGCCCCAGCATTTT. Its translation is CTEGGGSNQPQHF.

This clonotype was counted a few times. The chain joins TRBV5-5 to TRBJ2-3; D uncertain. V lost 2 bases and J 5 bases, leaving 18 bases between the germline ends. From germline, CDR1 is SGHKS and CDR2 YYEKEE (reference sequence). The CDR3 consists of 16 residues. CDR3 protein: CASSFRWSTKGDTQYF. In DNA form, the CDR3 reads TGTGCCAGCAGCTTTAGGTGGTCCACTAAGGGAGATACGCAGTATTTT. Full variable domain (outside the CDR3, taken from reference TRBV5-5 and TRBJ2-3): DAGVTQSPTHLIKTRGQQVTLRCSPISGHKSVSWYQQVLGQGPQFIFQYYEKEERGRGNFPDRFSARQFPNYSSELNVNALLLGDSALYLCASSFRWSTKGDTQYFGPGTRLTVL.

This clonotype was observed a handful of times. The J gene is TRBJ1-2, the V gene TRBV4-1; D not resolved. Trimming cost V 2 bases and J 7 bases, with 11 bases left between them. The CDR3 runs 13 residues. Per the germline V gene, CDR1 is MGHRA and CDR2 is YSYEKL. CDR3 sequence: CASSQSYRGGYTF. As DNA, the CDR3 is TGCGCCAGCAGCCAATCATATCGCGGTGGCTACACCTTC.

In the case of this clonotype: A junction boundary mismatches the germline segment, possibly from a read error. The chain's CDR3 is CAGSLQGQSNQPQHF. CDR3 DNA sequence: TGTGCCGGCAGTCTTCAGGGACAGAGCAATCAGCCCCAGCATTTT. This chain uses TRBV7-9 with TRBJ1-5, with TRBD1 matching over 7 bases. CDR3 length equals 15 residues. Germline-derived CDR1 and CDR2 are SEHNR and FQNEAQ (reference sequence).

This clonotype was detected a few times. The chain uses TRBV6-1 and TRBJ2-1; possible D gene TRBD1, 5 bases. The V end was cut by 3 bases, the J end by 4 bases, with 13 bases between. Germline V CDR1 and CDR2: MNHNS, SASEGT. The CDR3 runs to 15 residues. CDR3 sequence: CASSEGQGQYNEQFF. CDR3 DNA sequence: TGTGCCAGCAGTGAGGGGCAGGGTCAATACAATGAGCAGTTCTTC.

The chain couples TRBV20-1 to TRBJ2-7, with 9 positions matching TRBD2. Germline trimming cut 6 bases from V and 7 bases from J; bases unmatched to any gene: 4. Germline V gene lookup returns CDR1 DFQATT and CDR2 SNEGSKA (reference sequence). The CDR3 runs to 11 residues. CDR3 sequence (DNA): TGCAGTGCAAGGGGACTAGCTGAGCAGTACTTC. It codes for CSARGLAEQYF.